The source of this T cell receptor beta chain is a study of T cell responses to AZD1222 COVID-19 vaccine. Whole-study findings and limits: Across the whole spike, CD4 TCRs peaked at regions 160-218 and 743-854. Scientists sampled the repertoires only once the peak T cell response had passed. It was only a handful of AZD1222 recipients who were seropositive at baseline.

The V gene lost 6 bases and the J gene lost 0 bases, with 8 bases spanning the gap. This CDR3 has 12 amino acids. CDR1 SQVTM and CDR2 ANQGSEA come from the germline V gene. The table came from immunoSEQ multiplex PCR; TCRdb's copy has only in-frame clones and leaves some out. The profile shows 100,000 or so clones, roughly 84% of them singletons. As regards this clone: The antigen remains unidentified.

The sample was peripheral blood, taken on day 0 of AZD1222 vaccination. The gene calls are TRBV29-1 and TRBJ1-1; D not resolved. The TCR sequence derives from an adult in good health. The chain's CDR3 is CSVVQLNTEAFF. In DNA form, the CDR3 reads TGCAGCGTCGTACAGTTGAACACTGAAGCTTTCTTT.